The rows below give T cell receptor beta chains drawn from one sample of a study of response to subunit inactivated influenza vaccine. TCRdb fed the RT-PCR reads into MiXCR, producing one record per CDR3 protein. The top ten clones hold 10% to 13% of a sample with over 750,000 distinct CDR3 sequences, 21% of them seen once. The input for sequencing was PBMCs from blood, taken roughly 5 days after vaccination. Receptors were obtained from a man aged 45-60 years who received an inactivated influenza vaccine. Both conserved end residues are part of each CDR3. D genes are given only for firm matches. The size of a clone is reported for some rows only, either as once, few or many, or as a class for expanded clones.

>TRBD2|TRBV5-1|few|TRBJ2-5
CASSLRLAGGQETQYF
TGCGCCAGCAGCTTAAGGCTAGCGGGGGGCCAAGAGACCCAGTACTTC
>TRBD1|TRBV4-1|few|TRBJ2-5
CASNGRWGQGRKETQYF
TGCGCCAGCAATGGCCGCTGGGGACAGGGGAGAAAAGAGACCCAGTACTTC
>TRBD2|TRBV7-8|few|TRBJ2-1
CASSHPPGLANNEQFF
TGTGCCAGCAGCCACCCTCCGGGACTAGCGAACAATGAGCAGTTCTTC
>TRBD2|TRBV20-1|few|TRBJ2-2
CSALTSGSGGELFF
TGCAGTGCTCTTACTAGCGGGAGCGGCGGGGAGCTGTTTTTT
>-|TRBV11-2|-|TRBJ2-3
CASSLGIAYTDTQYF
TGTGCCAGCAGCTTAGGGATAGCATATACAGATACGCAGTATTTT
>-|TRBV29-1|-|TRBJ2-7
CSTGNGYEQYF
TGCAGTACAGGGAACGGCTACGAGCAGTACTTC
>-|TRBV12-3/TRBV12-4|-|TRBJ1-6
CASSLVLNSPLHF
TGTGCCAGCAGTTTAGTGCTTAATTCACCCCTCCACTTT
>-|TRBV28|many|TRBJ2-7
CASIEGLSSYEQYF
TGTGCCAGCATCGAGGGATTGAGCTCCTACGAGCAGTACTTC
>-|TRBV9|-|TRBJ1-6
CASSVGLDYNSPLHF
TGTGCCAGCAGCGTAGGACTAGACTATAATTCACCCCTCCACTTT
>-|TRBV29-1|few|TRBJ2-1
CSVPSGRAPISYNEQFF
TGCAGCGTTCCCAGCGGGCGAGCCCCTATCTCCTACAATGAGCAGTTCTTC
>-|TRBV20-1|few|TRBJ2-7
CSATRSHEQYF
TGCAGTGCCACCAGGTCCCACGAGCAGTACTTC
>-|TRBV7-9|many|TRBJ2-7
CASSLARGGDEQYF
TGTGCCAGCAGCTTAGCGAGAGGGGGGGACGAGCAGTACTTC
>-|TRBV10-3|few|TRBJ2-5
CAISRDSPEGTQYF
TGTGCCATCAGCAGGGACAGTCCGGAGGGGACCCAGTACTTC
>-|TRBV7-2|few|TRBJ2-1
CASSLVEGRDNEQFF
TGTGCCAGCAGCTTAGTGGAGGGCCGGGACAATGAGCAGTTCTTC
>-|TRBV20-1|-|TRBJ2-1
CSALPRQYNEQFF
TGCAGTGCTTTACCCCGACAGTACAATGAGCAGTTCTTC
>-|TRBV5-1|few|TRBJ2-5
CASSFSSSQETQYF
TGCGCCAGCAGCTTCAGCTCCAGCCAAGAGACCCAGTACTTC
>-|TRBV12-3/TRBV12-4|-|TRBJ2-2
CASRVRDRELFF
TGTGCCAGCAGAGTTAGGGACCGGGAGCTGTTTTTT
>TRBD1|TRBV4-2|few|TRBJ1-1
CASSQGGPGTGDTEAFF
TGTGCCAGCAGCCAAGGGGGCCCCGGGACAGGGGACACTGAAGCTTTCTTT
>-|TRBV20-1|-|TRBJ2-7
CSATRLDVGLWQYF
TGCAGTGCTACCCGACTAGATGTGGGTCTGTGGCAGTACTTC
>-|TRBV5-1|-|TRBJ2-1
CASKETQQNEQFF
TGCGCCAGCAAAGAGACTCAGCAAAATGAGCAGTTCTTC
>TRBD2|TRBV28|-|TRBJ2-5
CASSSGMETQYF
TGTGCCAGTTCGAGCGGGATGGAGACCCAGTACTTC
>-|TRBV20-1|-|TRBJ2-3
CSARDLRARISDTQYF
TGCAGTGCTAGAGATCTGCGGGCCAGGATTTCAGATACGCAGTATTTT
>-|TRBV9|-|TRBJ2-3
CASSVWGAEFTDTQYF
TGTGCCAGCAGCGTATGGGGAGCGGAGTTCACAGATACGCAGTATTTT